This note documents a single TCR beta chain sequence. This record comes from a study of T cells after yellow fever vaccination. The CDR3 is 15 amino acids. V was trimmed by 0 bases and J by 7 bases, leaving 16 bases between them. The germline V gene encodes CDR1 DFQATT and CDR2 SNEGSKA (reference sequence). Each CDR3 protein gets one entry after TCRdb re-called the 5' RACE reads with MiXCR. The profile shows around 590,000 distinct CDR3 sequences, around an eighth of them singletons. J is TRBJ2-1 and V is TRBV20-1; D is unclear. Sample: PBMCs, taken on the day of the yellow fever booster vaccination. This receptor was obtained from a man aged 25 to 40 who received the YFV17D yellow fever vaccine. As DNA, the CDR3 is TGCAGTGCTAGAGATCTAGGCAAGGCCATGAATGAGCAGTTCTTC. It is translated as CSARDLGKAMNEQFF.